This TCR beta chain was documented in a study of T cells in Graves' hyperthyroidism and ophthalmopathy. Findings and caveats of the study: Ophthalmopathy was predicted by the model a median of about 6.5 months ahead of onset.

Authors of the study amplified TCR beta CDR3 regions from RNA transcripts. With the HTBI primer set, the TCR CDR3 went through a first round of RT-PCR. TCRdb redid the calling of the multiplex PCR reads with MiXCR, one entry per CDR3 protein. The sample yields about 200,000 distinct CDR3 sequences, about a sixth seen once. This CDR3 region has 15 residues. Deletions cut 5 bases from V and 0 bases from J, with 14 bases between. Looked up from germline, CDR1 is SGHTA and CDR2 is FQGTGA. When ophthalmopathy did not progress within 18 months, Graves' hyperthyroidism was considered stable. This clonotype was counted ten times or more. The antigen is not known.

Source material: blood. The TCR comes from a woman aged 50 to 60 with Graves' hyperthyroidism. The chain has TRBV7-3 and TRBJ2-7; D may be TRBD1 or TRBD2 (5 bases each). The DNA for the CDR3 is TGTGCCAGCAGCCCAGGGCGGGCATCCTCCTACGAGCAGTACTTC. Translated: CASSPGRASSYEQYF.